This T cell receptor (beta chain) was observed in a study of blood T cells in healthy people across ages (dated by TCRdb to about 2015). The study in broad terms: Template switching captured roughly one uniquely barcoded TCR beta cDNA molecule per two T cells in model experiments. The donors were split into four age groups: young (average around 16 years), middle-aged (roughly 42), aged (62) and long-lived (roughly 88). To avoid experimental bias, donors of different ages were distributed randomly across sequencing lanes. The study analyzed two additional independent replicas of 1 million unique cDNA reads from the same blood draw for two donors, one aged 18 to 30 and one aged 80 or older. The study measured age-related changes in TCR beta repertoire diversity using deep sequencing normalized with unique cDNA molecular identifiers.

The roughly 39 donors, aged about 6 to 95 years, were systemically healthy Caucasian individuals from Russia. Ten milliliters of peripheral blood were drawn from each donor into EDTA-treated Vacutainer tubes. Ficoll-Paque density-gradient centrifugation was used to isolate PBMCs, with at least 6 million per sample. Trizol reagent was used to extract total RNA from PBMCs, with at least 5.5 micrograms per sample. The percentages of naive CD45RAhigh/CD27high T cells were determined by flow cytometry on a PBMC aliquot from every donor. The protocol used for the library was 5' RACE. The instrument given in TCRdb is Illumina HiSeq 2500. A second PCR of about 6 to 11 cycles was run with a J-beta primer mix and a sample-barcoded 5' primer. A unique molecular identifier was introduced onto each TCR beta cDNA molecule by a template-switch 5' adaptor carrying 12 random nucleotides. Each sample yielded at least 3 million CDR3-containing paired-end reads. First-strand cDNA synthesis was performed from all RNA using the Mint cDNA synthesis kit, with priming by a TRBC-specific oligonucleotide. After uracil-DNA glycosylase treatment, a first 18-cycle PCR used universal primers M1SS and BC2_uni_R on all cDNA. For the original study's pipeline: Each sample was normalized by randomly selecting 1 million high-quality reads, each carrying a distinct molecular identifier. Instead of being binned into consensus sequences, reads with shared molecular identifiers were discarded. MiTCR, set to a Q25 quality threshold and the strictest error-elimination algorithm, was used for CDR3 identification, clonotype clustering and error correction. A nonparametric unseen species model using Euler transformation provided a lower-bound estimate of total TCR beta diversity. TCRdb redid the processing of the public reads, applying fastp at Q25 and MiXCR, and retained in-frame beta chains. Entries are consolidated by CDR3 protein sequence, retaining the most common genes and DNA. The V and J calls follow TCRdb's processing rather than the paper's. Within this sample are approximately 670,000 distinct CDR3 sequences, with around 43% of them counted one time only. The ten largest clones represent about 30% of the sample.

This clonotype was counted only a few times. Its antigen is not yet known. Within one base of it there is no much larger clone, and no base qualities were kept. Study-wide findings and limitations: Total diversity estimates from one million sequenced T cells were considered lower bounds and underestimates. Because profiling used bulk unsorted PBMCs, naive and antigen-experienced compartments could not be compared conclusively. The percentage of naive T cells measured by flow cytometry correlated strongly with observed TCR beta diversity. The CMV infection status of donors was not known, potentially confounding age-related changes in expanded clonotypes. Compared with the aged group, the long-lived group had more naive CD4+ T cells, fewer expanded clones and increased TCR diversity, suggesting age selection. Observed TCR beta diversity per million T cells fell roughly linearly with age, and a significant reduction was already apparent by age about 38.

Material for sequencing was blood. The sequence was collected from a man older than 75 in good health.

Here is the DNA: TGCAGTGCTAGACCCATATTGTACGAGCAGTTCTTC. Its translation is CSARPILYEQFF. In this chain, TRBV20-1 is recombined with TRBJ2-1; there is no confident call for the D gene. CDR1 and CDR2 (DFQATT, SNEGSKA) derive from the germline V gene (reference sequence). At the junction V is shortened by 2 bases and J by 10 bases, with 12 bases in between. From its cysteine to its phenylalanine, the CDR3 spans 12 amino acids. Only CDR3 DNA is held: 36 bases, read in frame from base 1.